Listed below are T cell receptor beta chains from one sample, sequenced in a study of blood T cell repertoires in COVID-19. TCRdb's table, derived via immunoSEQ multiplex PCR, lists solely in-frame clones and lacks some. In the table there are just under 95,000 clones, around 82% of which are singletons. The sequenced sample was peripheral blood. The receptors shown here come from a man aged 45-65 years who had recovered from COVID-19. Each CDR3 is given with its conserved first and last residue. D genes are given only for firm matches. Clone size appears in some rows only: once, few, many, or a class for an expanded clone.

v_gene: TRBV7-2
abundance: .
d_gene: .
j_gene: TRBJ2-1
len: 13
CDR3aa: CASRRPAAGPQFF
CDR3nt: TGTGCCAGCCGACGCCCGGCAGCGGGCCCTCAGTTCTTC

v_gene: TRBV18
abundance: .
d_gene: TRBD1
j_gene: TRBJ2-7
len: 16
CDR3aa: CASSPNQGAVTYEQYF
CDR3nt: TGTGCCAGCTCACCAAATCAGGGGGCCGTGACCTACGAGCAGTACTTC

v_gene: TRBV6-5
abundance: .
d_gene: TRBD1
j_gene: TRBJ1-1
len: 15
CDR3aa: CASSYSGTGVTEAFF
CDR3nt: TGTGCCAGCAGTTACTCAGGGACAGGGGTCACTGAAGCTTTCTTT

v_gene: TRBV10-3
abundance: .
d_gene: .
j_gene: TRBJ1-1
len: 13
CDR3aa: CAITSRENTEAFF
CDR3nt: TGTGCCATCACGTCTCGCGAGAACACTGAAGCTTTCTTT

v_gene: TRBV5-1
abundance: .
d_gene: TRBD2
j_gene: TRBJ2-5
len: 14
CDR3aa: CASSFSGGQETQYF
CDR3nt: TGCGCCAGCAGCTTTAGCGGGGGGCAAGAGACCCAGTACTTC

v_gene: TRBV19
abundance: many
d_gene: .
j_gene: TRBJ1-6
len: 15
CDR3aa: CASKSPGRTDSPLHF
CDR3nt: TGTGCCAGTAAATCCCCCGGACGGACTGATTCACCCCTCCACTTT

v_gene: TRBV30
abundance: .
d_gene: TRBD1
j_gene: TRBJ2-2
len: 15
CDR3aa: CAWSSWTGTAGELFF
CDR3nt: TGTGCCTGGAGTTCTTGGACAGGGACGGCCGGGGAGCTGTTTTTT

v_gene: TRBV12-3/TRBV12-4
abundance: .
d_gene: .
j_gene: TRBJ1-1
len: 13
CDR3aa: CASTPSSYTEAFF
CDR3nt: TGTGCCAGCACTCCCTCCTCCTACACTGAAGCTTTCTTT

v_gene: TRBV7-9
abundance: .
d_gene: .
j_gene: TRBJ1-4
len: 15
CDR3aa: CASSLGLPGEEKLFF
CDR3nt: TGTGCCAGCAGCCTGGGACTCCCCGGAGAAGAAAAACTGTTTTTT

v_gene: TRBV6-5
abundance: .
d_gene: TRBD2
j_gene: TRBJ2-7
len: 15
CDR3aa: CATAGLAGPSGEQYF
CDR3nt: TGTGCCACCGCGGGACTAGCGGGGCCGTCTGGTGAGCAGTACTTC

v_gene: TRBV5-1
abundance: .
d_gene: TRBD1
j_gene: TRBJ1-2
len: 15
CDR3aa: CASSFSGQDLSGYTF
CDR3nt: TGCGCCAGCAGCTTTTCAGGACAGGACCTTTCTGGCTACACCTTC

v_gene: TRBV29-1
abundance: .
d_gene: .
j_gene: TRBJ1-2
len: 15
CDR3aa: CSGFSGPGEWGGYTF
CDR3nt: TGCAGCGGCTTTTCCGGACCGGGGGAATGGGGGGGCTACACCTTC

v_gene: TRBV11-1
abundance: .
d_gene: .
j_gene: TRBJ2-7
len: 15
CDR3aa: CASSLSAGPVGEQYF
CDR3nt: TGTGCCAGCAGCCTGTCGGCGGGCCCGGTTGGCGAGCAGTACTTC

v_gene: TRBV19
abundance: .
d_gene: .
j_gene: TRBJ1-1
len: 15
CDR3aa: CASSILGQMNTEAFF
CDR3nt: TGTGCCAGTAGTATACTAGGACAGATGAACACTGAAGCTTTCTTT

v_gene: TRBV30
abundance: .
d_gene: TRBD2
j_gene: TRBJ2-3
len: 13
CDR3aa: CACEPRLAGPQYF
CDR3nt: TGTGCCTGCGAGCCGCGGCTAGCGGGCCCGCAGTATTTT

v_gene: TRBV27
abundance: .
d_gene: .
j_gene: TRBJ1-1
len: 14
CDR3aa: CASSLNRINTEAFF
CDR3nt: TGTGCCAGCAGTTTAAACAGAATTAACACTGAAGCTTTCTTT

v_gene: TRBV25-1
abundance: .
d_gene: TRBD2
j_gene: TRBJ2-3
len: 17
CDR3aa: CASSAASGRAWSDTQYF
CDR3nt: TGTGCCAGCAGTGCGGCTAGCGGGAGGGCCTGGTCAGATACGCAGTATTTT

v_gene: TRBV6-1
abundance: .
d_gene: TRBD2
j_gene: TRBJ2-3
len: 15
CDR3aa: CASSELAGATGTQYF
CDR3nt: TGTGCCAGCAGTGAACTAGCGGGTGCTACGGGTACGCAGTATTTT

v_gene: TRBV7-9
abundance: .
d_gene: .
j_gene: TRBJ2-1
len: 14
CDR3aa: CASSLKSSYNEQFF
CDR3nt: TGTGCCAGCAGCTTAAAGAGCTCCTACAATGAGCAGTTCTTC

v_gene: TRBV2
abundance: .
d_gene: .
j_gene: TRBJ2-5
len: 11
CDR3aa: CASSEEETQYF
CDR3nt: TGTGCCAGCAGTGAGGAGGAGACCCAGTACTTC

v_gene: TRBV25-1
abundance: .
d_gene: TRBD1
j_gene: TRBJ1-2
len: 16
CDR3aa: CASSEAGAGGNYGYTF
CDR3nt: TGTGCCAGCAGTGAAGCCGGGGCAGGGGGGAACTATGGCTACACCTTC

v_gene: TRBV28
abundance: once
d_gene: TRBD2
j_gene: TRBJ2-7
len: 14
CDR3aa: CASSLSGSSYEQYF
CDR3nt: TGTGCCAGCAGTTTAAGCGGGAGCAGCTACGAGCAGTACTTC

v_gene: TRBV15
abundance: many
d_gene: TRBD1
j_gene: TRBJ1-5
len: 19
CDR3aa: CATSRGFRDRGRRGQPQHF
CDR3nt: TGTGCCACCAGCAGAGGGTTCCGGGACAGGGGCCGCCGGGGGCAGCCCCAGCATTTT

v_gene: TRBV7-3
abundance: .
d_gene: TRBD1
j_gene: TRBJ2-3
len: 14
CDR3aa: CASSLDRGVDTQYF
CDR3nt: TGTGCCAGCAGCTTAGACAGGGGGGTAGATACGCAGTATTTT

v_gene: TRBV10-3
abundance: .
d_gene: TRBD1
j_gene: TRBJ2-1
len: 14
CDR3aa: CAISLDRDLNEQFF
CDR3nt: TGTGCCATCAGCCTTGACAGGGACCTCAATGAGCAGTTCTTC

v_gene: TRBV5-5
abundance: .
d_gene: TRBD2
j_gene: TRBJ2-7
len: 15
CDR3aa: CASLRSAGATYEQYF
CDR3nt: TGTGCCAGCTTGCGTTCAGCGGGGGCAACCTACGAGCAGTACTTC

v_gene: TRBV9
abundance: few
d_gene: .
j_gene: TRBJ2-1
len: 14
CDR3aa: CASSVSSSYNEQFF
CDR3nt: TGTGCCAGCAGCGTAAGTAGCTCCTACAATGAGCAGTTCTTC

v_gene: TRBV19
abundance: .
d_gene: .
j_gene: TRBJ1-1
len: 11
CDR3aa: CASSNRVEAFF
CDR3nt: TGTGCCAGTAGTAACAGGGTTGAAGCTTTCTTT

v_gene: TRBV7-8
abundance: once
d_gene: .
j_gene: TRBJ1-1
len: 15
CDR3aa: CASILLDRINTEAFF
CDR3nt: TGTGCCAGCATCCTCCTCGACAGGATAAACACTGAAGCTTTCTTT

v_gene: TRBV18
abundance: .
d_gene: TRBD1
j_gene: TRBJ1-1
len: 16
CDR3aa: CASSPSRQGENTEAFF
CDR3nt: TGTGCCAGCTCACCCAGTCGACAGGGGGAGAACACTGAAGCTTTCTTT

v_gene: TRBV19
abundance: .
d_gene: .
j_gene: TRBJ1-1
len: 16
CDR3aa: CASSIGGRRGPAEAFF
CDR3nt: TGTGCCAGTAGTATTGGCGGAAGGAGGGGACCCGCTGAAGCTTTCTTT

v_gene: TRBV27
abundance: .
d_gene: .
j_gene: TRBJ1-2
len: 13
CDR3aa: CASSRTQGSGYTF
CDR3nt: TGTGCCAGCAGTCGTACACAGGGTAGTGGCTACACCTTC

v_gene: TRBV27
abundance: .
d_gene: TRBD1
j_gene: TRBJ1-1
len: 12
CDR3aa: CASGKGTAEAFF
CDR3nt: TGTGCCAGCGGAAAGGGGACAGCCGAAGCTTTCTTT

v_gene: TRBV5-4
abundance: .
d_gene: TRBD2
j_gene: TRBJ2-7
len: 14
CDR3aa: CASSARTSGYEQYF
CDR3nt: TGTGCCAGCAGCGCCCGGACTAGCGGCTACGAGCAGTACTTC

v_gene: TRBV5-1
abundance: .
d_gene: TRBD1
j_gene: TRBJ2-7
len: 15
CDR3aa: CASSLGGQGPHEQYF
CDR3nt: TGCGCCAGCAGCTTGGGAGGACAGGGTCCCCACGAGCAGTACTTC

v_gene: TRBV7-2
abundance: .
d_gene: TRBD2
j_gene: TRBJ2-7
len: 14
CDR3aa: CASSLAGGPYEQYF
CDR3nt: TGTGCCAGCAGCCTAGCGGGAGGGCCCTACGAGCAGTACTTC

v_gene: TRBV3-1/TRBV3-2
abundance: .
d_gene: .
j_gene: TRBJ1-2
len: 13
CDR3aa: CASLLSGTYGYTF
CDR3nt: TGTGCCAGCCTCCTTTCAGGAACCTATGGCTACACCTTC

v_gene: TRBV30
abundance: .
d_gene: TRBD1
j_gene: TRBJ1-4
len: 16
CDR3aa: CAWSAIPGTGGEKLFF
CDR3nt: TGTGCCTGGAGTGCTATACCCGGGACAGGAGGTGAAAAACTGTTTTTT